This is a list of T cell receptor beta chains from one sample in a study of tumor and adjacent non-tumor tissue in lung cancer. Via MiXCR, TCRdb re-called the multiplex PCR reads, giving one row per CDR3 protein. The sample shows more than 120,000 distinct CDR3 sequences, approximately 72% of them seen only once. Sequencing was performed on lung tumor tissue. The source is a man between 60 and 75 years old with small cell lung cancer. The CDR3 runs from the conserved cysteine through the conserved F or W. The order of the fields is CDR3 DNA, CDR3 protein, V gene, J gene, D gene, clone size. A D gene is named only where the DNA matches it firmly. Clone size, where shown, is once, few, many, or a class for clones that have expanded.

TGTGACAGCGGAGCGGGAAGGTTTGTTGAGCAGTTCTTC,CDSGAGRFVEQFF,TRBV12-3/TRBV12-4,TRBJ2-1,TRBD2,NA
TGCGCCAGCGGCCGAGGCCGAGTAGCCGATGAGCAGTTCTTC,CASGRGRVADEQFF,TRBV5-1,TRBJ2-1,NA,NA
TGTGCCAGCAGTCAGGACAGGGACAAGAATACGCAGTATTTT,CASSQDRDKNTQYF,TRBV6-5,TRBJ2-3,TRBD1,NA
TGCAGTGCTAGAGATTTGCACGGTTGGGAAGCTTTCTTT,CSARDLHGWEAFF,TRBV20-1,TRBJ1-1,NA,NA
TGTGCCAGCAGTCTCCAAGAGGCCCAGTACTTC,CASSLQEAQYF,TRBV28,TRBJ2-5,NA,NA
TGTGCCAGCCATACCGGGACAGGGAACACCGGGGAGCTGTTTTTT,CASHTGTGNTGELFF,TRBV6-1,TRBJ2-2,TRBD1,few
TGTGCCAGCAGCTACAGCACAGATACGCAGTATTTT,CASSYSTDTQYF,TRBV7-9,TRBJ2-3,NA,few
TGTACCAGTAGCCAAGCGTCTAGTATCAGTACAGATACGCAGTATTTT,CTSSQASSISTDTQYF,TRBV4-2,TRBJ2-3,NA,once
TGCGCCAGCAGCCATGCCCGGGGCGGACAAGAGACTCAGTACTTC,CASSHARGGQETQYF,TRBV4-3,TRBJ2-5,NA,NA
TGTGCTAGCAGCCGAGATGGTAGGGGGCGAGTAGGGACTGAAGCTTTCTTT,CASSRDGRGRVGTEAFF,TRBV4-2,TRBJ1-1,TRBD1,NA